These T cell receptor beta chains were read from a single sample in a study of blood T cell repertoires in COVID-19. Repertoires were generated with immunoSEQ multiplex PCR, while TCRdb's copy carries only in-frame clones and drops some. This table holds roughly 170,000 clones, less than 85% found once. The sequenced sample was PBMCs or T cells enriched from blood (not recorded which). The receptors come from a man in his fifties or sixties who had recovered from COVID-19. Each CDR3 is given with its conserved first and last residue. Fields, in order: clone size, D gene, V gene, J gene, CDR3 DNA, CDR3 protein. D genes are given only for firm matches. Not every row has a clone size; where given, it reads once, few, many or a size class.

.,.,TRBV3-1/TRBV3-2,TRBJ1-2,TGTGCCAGCAGCCAAATGACGGGTAGAGGGGGAGGCTACACCTTC,CASSQMTGRGGGYTF
.,.,TRBV6-5,TRBJ1-1,TGTGCCAGCAGTTACTCGACCAGGGCGGACACTGAAGCTTTCTTT,CASSYSTRADTEAFF
.,TRBD1,TRBV3-1/TRBV3-2,TRBJ1-4,TGTGCCAGCAGCCTCCGGGACAGGGCACATGGGGAAAAACTGTTTTTT,CASSLRDRAHGEKLFF
.,.,TRBV19,TRBJ1-2,TGTGCCAGTAGTGGGGCGGACAGATACGCTAACTATGGCTACACCTTC,CASSGADRYANYGYTF
.,.,TRBV4-2,TRBJ1-6,TGTGCCAGCAGCCAAGATGGGGCAGGCATCAATTCACCCCTCCACTTT,CASSQDGAGINSPLHF
.,.,TRBV7-9,TRBJ2-7,TGTGCCAGCAGCCAAGGGGCCCACGAGCAGTACTTC,CASSQGAHEQYF
.,.,TRBV7-9,TRBJ1-5,TGTGCCAGCAGCTTAGCAGGGGCCCTAAATCAGCCCCAGCATTTT,CASSLAGALNQPQHF
.,.,TRBV4-3,TRBJ1-2,TGCGCCAGCAGCCAAGGAGGCAGGGGAACACAAAACTATGGCTACACCTTC,CASSQGGRGTQNYGYTF
few,.,TRBV2,TRBJ1-5,TGTGCCAGCACCGTGACAGAGTCTTTATATCAGCCCCAGCATTTT,CASTVTESLYQPQHF
.,.,TRBV7-9,TRBJ1-1,TGTGCCAGCAGCGAGAGTTCGGTGGACACTGAAGCTTTCTTT,CASSESSVDTEAFF
.,TRBD1,TRBV27,TRBJ1-2,TGTGCCAGCAGTTCGACGACAGGGGGTAACTATGGCTACACCTTC,CASSSTTGGNYGYTF
.,.,TRBV2,TRBJ1-1,TGTGCCAGCAGTTTTCAGCGCATGAACACTGAAGCTTTCTTT,CASSFQRMNTEAFF
.,.,TRBV29-1,TRBJ1-4,TGCAGCGCCTGGACAGAAACTAATGAAAAACTGTTTTTT,CSAWTETNEKLFF
medium-sized,TRBD1,TRBV7-9,TRBJ1-2,TGTGCCAGCAGCCGCAACGAGGACAGGGGCCGCTATGGCTACACCTTC,CASSRNEDRGRYGYTF
few,.,TRBV7-2,TRBJ1-1,TGTGCCAGCAGCCCCCGGTCTGAAGCTTTCTTT,CASSPRSEAFF
.,.,TRBV7-9,TRBJ1-4,TGTGCCAGCAGCCGACGCGAGGGGGGGAAACTGTTTTTT,CASSRREGGKLFF
.,.,TRBV10-2,TRBJ2-3,TGCGCCAGCAGGGGACGGAGCGGGCGTAGCACAGATACGCAGTATTTT,CASRGRSGRSTDTQYF
.,TRBD2,TRBV6-5,TRBJ2-3,TGTGCCAGCAGGGGAGGGGTTTCAGGCACAGATACGCAGTATTTT,CASRGGVSGTDTQYF
.,.,TRBV21-1,TRBJ1-2,TGTGCCAGCAGTAAAGGAGGCAGGGTGAACTATGGCTACACCTTC,CASSKGGRVNYGYTF
.,.,TRBV23-1,TRBJ1-1,TGCGCCAGCAGTCAATCATCCAGGGAAGGAGTTGAGGACACTGAAGCTTTCTTT,CASSQSSREGVEDTEAFF
.,.,TRBV25-1,TRBJ1-1,TGTGCCAGCAGTGATCCGGGACTTCGTGAAGCTTTCTTT,CASSDPGLREAFF
once,TRBD1,TRBV10-2,TRBJ2-3,TGCGCCAGCATTGCCATTACAGGGGGCACAGATACGCAGTATTTT,CASIAITGGTDTQYF
.,TRBD1,TRBV3-1/TRBV3-2,TRBJ1-6,TGTGCCAGCAGCCAAGGGACAGGGTTTAAAAATTCACCCCTCCACTTT,CASSQGTGFKNSPLHF
.,.,TRBV7-9,TRBJ1-2,TGTGCCAGCAGCTTAGGTCTGTTAAGCTACACCTTC,CASSLGLLSYTF
.,.,TRBV7-9,TRBJ1-1,TGTGCCAGCAGCTATAGCGGGGGGCCTGAAGCTTTCTTT,CASSYSGGPEAFF
.,.,TRBV7-9,TRBJ2-5,TGTGCCAGCAGCTTGGCGGTCCAAGAGACCCAGTACTTC,CASSLAVQETQYF
.,TRBD1,TRBV18,TRBJ1-2,TGTGCCAGCTCCCGCGACAGGGGGGAAGGCTACACCTTC,CASSRDRGEGYTF
.,TRBD1,TRBV9,TRBJ2-3,TGTGCCAGCAGCGCACAGGGGGCCCGCACAGATACGCAGTATTTT,CASSAQGARTDTQYF
.,.,TRBV9,TRBJ2-3,TGTGCCAGCAGCGTAGCCCCAGCGGATACGCAGTATTTT,CASSVAPADTQYF
.,.,TRBV27,TRBJ1-1,TGTGCCAGCAGTACATCCGGGACAAACACTGAAGCTTTCTTT,CASSTSGTNTEAFF
.,TRBD1,TRBV7-3,TRBJ1-1,TGTGCCAGCAGCTTAACGTCAGGGGGCGTAACCACTGAAGCTTTCTTT,CASSLTSGGVTTEAFF
.,.,TRBV5-4,TRBJ2-5,TGTGCCAGCAGCTTGCGGGGGGCGTTTTCGGAGACCCAGTACTTC,CASSLRGAFSETQYF
.,.,TRBV4-1,TRBJ2-1,TGCGCCAGCAGCCCCGCGGGGCGGGGGCCCCTCAATGAGCAGTTCTTC,CASSPAGRGPLNEQFF
.,TRBD2,TRBV4-1,TRBJ2-1,TGCGCCAGCAGAGCTAGCGGGGGAAGGAATGAGCAGTTCTTC,CASRASGGRNEQFF
.,.,TRBV27,TRBJ1-1,TGTGCCAGCAGGACCACCCCTGGGTCAGGCGGGGGGAAAGCTTTCTTT,CASRTTPGSGGGKAFF